What follows are 32 T cell receptor beta chains derived from one specimen sequenced in a study of blood T cell repertoires in COVID-19. Produced via immunoSEQ multiplex PCR; TCRdb's table is partial and in-frame only. The sample lists roughly 200,000 clones, about 84% occurring once. Sequenced sample: peripheral blood. The source of these receptors is an elderly woman with acute or convalescent COVID-19.

This clone was seen a single time. The chain couples TRBV2 to TRBJ2-5, with TRBD2 matching over 10 bases. CDR1 SNHLY and CDR2 FYNNEI come from the germline V gene. The CDR3 spans 15 residues. The V and J ends lost 5 bases and 5 bases, in that order; junction bases with no gene match: 8. The DNA for the CDR3 is TGTGCCAGCAGTTCCAGCGGGGGGGCCGAGGAGACCCAGTACTTC. It codes for CASSSSGGAEETQYF.

This clone was counted between two and nine times. Other nucleotide sequences in the sample specify the same CDR3. In DNA, the CDR3 is TGTGCCAGCAGCGTGTGGAGCGGGGATAGCACAGATACGCAGTATTTT. Its translation: CASSVWSGDSTDTQYF. The chain uses TRBV9 and TRBJ2-3, with 7 bases identical to TRBD2. The V gene end was trimmed by 2 bases and the J gene end by 0 bases; junction bases not matched to a gene: 6. The CDR3 contains 16 residues. Germline V gene data show CDR1 as SGDLS and CDR2 as YYNGEE.

In its sample, this clone was seen a few times. The CDR3 is CASSKEGGQVNTEAFF. The DNA of the CDR3 is TGTGCCAGCAGCAAAGAGGGTGGACAGGTAAACACTGAAGCTTTCTTT. V is TRBV21-1 and J is TRBJ1-1; TRBD1, the table's D call, lacks a check against the DNA. TRBV21-1 is shown as a pseudogene. The CDR3 consists of 16 residues.

This CDR3 reads CASAWGGQAQYF. The CDR3 coding sequence is TGTGCCAGCGCCTGGGGAGGCCAGGCCCAGTACTTC. This chain links TRBV7-9 with TRBJ2-5; tentative D call: TRBD2 (6 bases). The V end was cut by 8 bases, the J end by 9 bases, with 16 bases between. The CDR3 is made up of 12 amino acids. Germline V gene data show CDR1 as SEHNR and CDR2 as FQNEAQ (reference sequence).

This clone was seen only a few times. The chain employs TRBV6-6 and TRBJ2-3; TRBD2 aligns across 8 bases. The CDR3 is 15 residues long. Germline V lookup: CDR1 MNHNY, CDR2 SVGAGI (reference sequence). V lost 5 bases, J lost 3 bases, and 7 bases stayed unmatched. CDR3 DNA sequence: TGTGCCAGCAGTCAGAGCGGGAGAGGGACAGATACGCAGTATTTT. Its translation is CASSQSGRGTDTQYF.

There are a few counts of this clone. CDR3 residues: CAASVSSYNEQFF. The CDR3 coding sequence is TGTGCCGCTTCGGTTAGCTCCTACAATGAGCAGTTCTTC. The chain uses TRBV6-6 and TRBJ2-1; D unresolved. CDR3 length equals 13 residues. CDR1 is MNHNY and CDR2 is SVGAGI in the germline V gene (reference sequence). V gave up 11 bases and J gave up 0 bases, with 11 bases separating them.

The chain couples TRBV7-8 to TRBJ2-7, with TRBD1 matching over 10 bases. CDR1 is SGHVS, CDR2 FQNEAQ, per germline. V shed 4 bases, J shed 2 bases, and the junction held 20 bases outside the gene matches. The length of the CDR3 is 20 residues. The CDR3 loop reads CASSSWRLGQGPPSTYEQYF. DNA for the CDR3: TGTGCCAGCAGCTCCTGGAGGTTGGGACAGGGGCCACCCTCCACCTACGAGCAGTACTTC.

The chain carries TRBV27 and TRBJ1-2, with 12 nucleotides matching TRBD1. Looked up from germline, CDR1 is MNHEY and CDR2 is SMNVEV (reference sequence). The CDR3 sequence is 17 residues long. J lost 0 bases, V lost 2 bases, and 4 bases had no gene match. This CDR3 is CASSLEGQGATNYGYTF. The DNA for the CDR3 is TGTGCCAGCAGTTTAGAGGGACAGGGGGCTACTAACTATGGCTACACCTTC.

The V call is TRBV6-5, the J call TRBJ2-5, with 8 bases that match TRBD1. The CDR3 extends over 12 amino acids. The germline gives CDR1 MNHEY, CDR2 SVGAGI. J was trimmed by 9 bases and V by 6 bases; bases with no gene match: 6. CDR3 coding DNA: TGTGCCAGCAGCGGACAGGGAGTGGCCCAGTACTTC. Its protein product is CASSGQGVAQYF.

V is TRBV25-1 and J is TRBJ2-7; D is perhaps TRBD2 (5 bases). The germline CDR1 and CDR2 sequences are MGHDK and SYGVNS. This CDR3 spans 15 amino acids. Trimming left V 2 bases short and J 7 bases short, with 18 bases between. The CDR3 nucleotides read TGTGCCAGCAGTGAAAGGGCTAGCCCTTCGGGGGAGCAGTACTTC. Encoded protein: CASSERASPSGEQYF.

The chain has TRBV11-2 and TRBJ2-1; a weak D match, TRBD1 (7 bases). Germline lookup yields CDR1 SGHAT and CDR2 FQNNGV. The CDR3 sequence is 16 residues long. V lost 1 base and J lost 10, with 20 bases in between. The CDR3, as DNA: TGTGCCAGCAGCTTAGGAAGTCAGGGGGGATTGAGCGAGCAGTTCTTC. Protein product: CASSLGSQGGLSEQFF. The variable domain in full, completed from reference TRBV11-2 and TRBJ2-1, reads EAGVAQSPRYKIIEKRQSVAFWCNPISGHATLYWYQQILGQGPKLLIQFQNNGVVDDSQLPKDRFSAERLKGVDSTLKIQPAKLEDSAVYLCASSLGSQGGLSEQFFGPGTRLTVL.

The table lists this clone with a few counts. The V call is TRBV15, the J call TRBJ2-3; possible D gene TRBD2, 5 bases. Trimming took off 4 bases at V and 3 bases at J, with 23 bases between the two ends. The CDR3 runs to 18 residues. Germline CDR1 LNHNV, CDR2 YYDKDF (reference sequence). DNA for the CDR3: TGTGCCACCAGCAAAGAGAGGTTCCAGCGGAGTAGTACAGATACGCAGTATTTT. It translates to CATSKERFQRSSTDTQYF. Full variable domain (outside the CDR3, taken from reference TRBV15 and TRBJ2-3): DAMVIQNPRYQVTQFGKPVTLSCSQTLNHNVMYWYQQKSSQAPKLLFHYYDKDFNNEADTPDNFQSRRPNTSFCFLDIRSPGLGDTAMYLCATSKERFQRSSTDTQYFGPGTRLTVL.

The chain is built from TRBV18 and TRBJ1-6; D is unclear. The V end was cut by 2 bases, the J end by 7 bases, with 9 bases between. The CDR3 contains 14 residues. Germline assignment: CDR1 KGHSH and CDR2 LQKENI. This CDR3 reads CASSPEWANSPLHF. The CDR3 DNA follows: TGTGCCAGCTCACCAGAATGGGCAAATTCACCCCTCCACTTT.

This clone has a count of ten or more. The chain employs TRBV5-1 and TRBJ2-2, with D maybe TRBD2 (6 bases). Trimming stripped 1 base from V and 4 bases from J, with 17 bases between. From germline, CDR1 is SGHRS and CDR2 YFSETQ. The CDR3 is 17 amino acids. The CDR3 coding sequence is TGCGCCAGCAGCTTGAGGCCTAGCCTAGCGAGCACCGGGGAGCTGTTTTTT. This sequence encodes CASSLRPSLASTGELFF. The full variable domain, completed using reference TRBV5-1 and TRBJ2-2, is KAGVTQTPRYLIKTRGQQVTLSCSPISGHRSVSWYQQTPGQGLQFLFEYFSETQRNKGNFPGRFSGRQFSNSRSEMNVSTLELGDSALYLCASSLRPSLASTGELFFGEGSRLTVL.

This chain connects TRBV19 to TRBJ2-3; D gene ambiguous. CDR3 length: 14 amino acids. Germline V gives CDR1 LNHDA, CDR2 SQIVND (reference sequence). V dropped 5 bases and J dropped 6 bases, with 15 bases sitting between them. The CDR3 loop reads CASSALLLGDTQYF. Here the CDR3 DNA reads TGTGCCAGTAGTGCCCTGCTACTCGGGGATACGCAGTATTTT. Variable domain in full (rest from reference TRBV19 and TRBJ2-3): DGGITQSPKYLFRKEGQNVTLSCEQNLNHDAMYWYRQDPGQGLRLIYYSQIVNDFQKGDIAEGYSVSREKKESFPLTVTSAQKNPTAFYLCASSALLLGDTQYFGPGTRLTVL.

V and J are TRBV24-1 and TRBJ2-5; 10 bases agree with TRBD1. Germline CDR1 KGHDR, CDR2 SFDVKD. V was pared by 3 bases and J by 2 bases, with 5 bases of the junction left unmatched. This CDR3 spans 16 amino acids. The CDR3 DNA is TGTGCCACCAGTGATCCCGGGACAGGGGATCAAGAGACCCAGTACTTC. Translation: CATSDPGTGDQETQYF.

The chain joins TRBV7-9 to TRBJ2-5, with TRBD2 identical over 12 bases. V was pared by 5 bases and J by 1 base, with 8 bases of the junction left unmatched. This CDR3 comprises 17 residues. Per germline, CDR1 SEHNR and CDR2 FQNEAQ (reference sequence). CDR3 in amino acids: CASSHGLAGHIQETQYF. In DNA form, the CDR3 reads TGTGCCAGCAGCCACGGACTAGCGGGGCATATCCAAGAGACCCAGTACTTC.

The V and J genes are TRBV5-8 and TRBJ2-7; maybe TRBD1 (5 bases). The CDR3 consists of 14 residues. The germline V gene encodes CDR1 SGHTS and CDR2 YDEGEE. V lost 4 bases and J lost 2, with 13 bases in between. Written as DNA, the CDR3 is TGTGCCAGCAGCCTCCTCAAGGGGCCCTACGAGCAGTACTTC. Translating gives CASSLLKGPYEQYF.

This clone has just one count. In the same sample, other DNA sequences code for this CDR3. V is TRBV27 and J is TRBJ2-7; the D gene is possibly TRBD2 (5 bases). The CDR3 runs 14 residues. The germline V gene encodes CDR1 MNHEY and CDR2 SMNVEV (reference sequence). The V end was cut by 3 bases, the J end by 0 bases, with 9 bases between. CDR3: CASSLVSGSYEQYF. CDR3 coding DNA: TGTGCCAGCAGTTTGGTGAGCGGCTCCTACGAGCAGTACTTC.

V gene TRBV10-2 combines with J gene TRBJ1-1; TRBD1 matches at 9 bases. The CDR3 runs 14 residues. Germline V gene lookup returns CDR1 WSHSY and CDR2 SAAADI. With V trimmed by 5 bases and J by 3 bases, 4 bases remained unmatched. CDR3 amino acids: CASSTDRGDTEAFF. For the CDR3, the DNA is TGCGCCAGCAGTACGGACAGGGGAGACACTGAAGCTTTCTTT.

The V gene is TRBV27, the J gene TRBJ2-3; a possible D gene is TRBD2 (5 bases). The CDR3 spans 16 residues. Trimming took off 3 bases at V and 3 bases at J, with 16 bases between the two ends. The germline CDR1 and CDR2 sequences are MNHEY and SMNVEV (reference sequence). CDR3 protein: CASSFNQGLLTDTQYF. Written as DNA, the CDR3 is TGTGCCAGCAGTTTCAACCAAGGACTGTTGACAGATACGCAGTATTTT.

This clone was found once. This chain uses TRBV5-6 with TRBJ1-5; TRBD1 aligns across 8 bases. This CDR3 has 15 amino acids. V lost 4 bases, J lost 1 base, and 4 bases stayed unmatched. Germline V gene sequence: CDR1 SGHDT, CDR2 YYEEEE. CDR3 DNA: TGTGCCAGCAGCGCCAGGGGGCGAAGCAATCAGCCCCAGCATTTT. It yields the protein CASSARGRSNQPQHF.

The chain links TRBV24-1 to TRBJ1-2, with 7 bases lining up with TRBD1. From germline, CDR1 is KGHDR and CDR2 SFDVKD. V gave up 7 bases and J gave up 2 bases; unmatched junction bases: 3. The CDR3 is 13 amino acids. The CDR3 region has the DNA TGTGCCACCAGAACGACAGGGAACTATGGCTACACCTTC. Encoded protein: CATRTTGNYGYTF.

The chain couples TRBV2 to TRBJ2-1, with 8 bases identical to TRBD2. CDR3 length: 15 residues. The trim removed 7 bases at V and 0 bases at J, leaving 5 bases unmatched. The germline CDR1 and CDR2 sequences are SNHLY and FYNNEI. The CDR3 DNA is TGTGCCAGCAAAGTACTAGCGGCCTCCTACAATGAGCAGTTCTTC. Translation: CASKVLAASYNEQFF.

This chain connects TRBV27 to TRBJ1-2; D unresolved. This CDR3 is 15 amino acids long. Germline CDR1 and CDR2: MNHEY and SMNVEV (reference sequence). Trimming removed 0 bases at V and 0 bases at J, with 8 bases between. This CDR3 is CASSLSAATNYGYTF. In DNA form, the CDR3 reads TGTGCCAGCAGTTTATCAGCCGCTACTAACTATGGCTACACCTTC.

This chain connects TRBV19 to TRBJ2-6; 10 nucleotides align to TRBD1. J lost 10 bases, V lost 7 bases, and 7 bases had no gene match. Germline values: CDR1 LNHDA, CDR2 SQIVND (reference sequence). The CDR3 consists of 14 residues. The CDR3 sequence: CASTKDRGPNVLTF. As DNA, the CDR3 is TGTGCCAGTACTAAAGACAGGGGGCCAAACGTCCTGACTTTC.

The genes are TRBV18 and TRBJ2-3; 7 nucleotides line up with TRBD1. V shed 5 bases and J 10 bases; nucleotides not matched to a gene: 6. This CDR3 spans 12 amino acids. CDR1 is KGHSH, CDR2 LQKENI, per germline. The chain's CDR3 is CASSSRDSPQYF. The CDR3 nucleotides read TGTGCCAGCTCATCCCGGGACAGTCCGCAGTATTTT.

The chain joins TRBV27 to TRBJ2-7, with 7 bases matching TRBD2. The CDR3 loop spans 14 amino acids. CDR1 MNHEY and CDR2 SMNVEV come from the germline V gene (reference sequence). After removal of 2 bases from V and 5 bases from J, the junction contained 6 bases not matched to a gene. In DNA form, the CDR3 reads TGTGCCAGCAGTTTAGGAGCGGGATTCGACGAGCAGTACTTC. The encoded protein is CASSLGAGFDEQYF.

CDR3 bases: TGTGCCACCAGGGACAGCAAGGCTTTCTTT. As protein: CATRDSKAFF. The rearrangement uses TRBV6-6 and TRBJ1-1, with 7 bases that match TRBD1. Germline CDR1 reads MNHNY; CDR2 reads SVGAGI (reference sequence). The CDR3 runs 10 residues. The V gene end was trimmed by 10 bases and the J gene end by 11 bases; junction bases not matched to a gene: 7.

This chain connects TRBV5-4 to TRBJ2-1, with a possible D match to TRBD1 (5 bases). The V end lost 3 bases, the J end lost 4 bases, and 14 bases lay between the germline ends. The CDR3 spans 15 residues. The V gene's germline CDR1 is SGHNT and CDR2 YYREEE (reference sequence). This CDR3 reads CASSSPRSGYNEQFF. CDR3 nucleotide sequence: TGTGCCAGCAGCTCCCCGAGATCAGGGTACAATGAGCAGTTCTTC.

This clone has just one count. This rearrangement joins TRBV27 to TRBJ2-3; tentatively, D is TRBD1 (6 bases). Trimming took off 5 bases at V and 2 bases at J, with 14 bases between the two ends. Germline V gene sequence: CDR1 MNHEY, CDR2 SMNVEV (reference sequence). This CDR3 has 15 residues. The CDR3 coding sequence is TGTGCCAGCAGTGCGGACAGTTCCTTCACAGATACGCAGTATTTT. It encodes CASSADSSFTDTQYF.

The chain combines TRBV7-3 with TRBJ2-3, with TRBD2 identical over 12 bases. Germline V gene data show CDR1 as SGHTA and CDR2 as FQGTGA. The ends lost 5 bases at V and 6 bases at J; junction bases unmatched: 9. The CDR3 runs 16 residues. The CDR3: CASSPRLAGVRDTQYF. CDR3 nucleotides: TGTGCCAGCAGCCCGCGACTAGCGGGAGTTCGCGATACGCAGTATTTT.